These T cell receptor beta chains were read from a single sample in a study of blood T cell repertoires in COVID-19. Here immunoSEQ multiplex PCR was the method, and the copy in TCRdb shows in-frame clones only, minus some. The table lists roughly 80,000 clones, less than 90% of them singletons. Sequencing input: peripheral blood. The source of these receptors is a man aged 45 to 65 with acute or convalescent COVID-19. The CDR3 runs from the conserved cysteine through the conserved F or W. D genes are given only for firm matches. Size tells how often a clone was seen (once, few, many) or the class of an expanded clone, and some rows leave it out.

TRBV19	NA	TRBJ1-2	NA	TGTGCCACCACCCGCGGGGACTATGGCTACACCTTC	CATTRGDYGYTF
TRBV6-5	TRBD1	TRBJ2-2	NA	TGTGCCAGCCGTACAGGGGGCCTCACCGGGGAGCTGTTTTTT	CASRTGGLTGELFF
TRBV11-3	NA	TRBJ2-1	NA	TGTGCCAGCAGCGGGGGGACCCCGGGCGGTGAGCAGTTCTTC	CASSGGTPGGEQFF
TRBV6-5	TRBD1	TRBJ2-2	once	TGTGCCAGCAAGGGGGCGTACACCGGGGAGCTGTTTTTT	CASKGAYTGELFF
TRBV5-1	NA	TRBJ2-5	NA	TGCGCCAGCAGCTTACGGCGCGGGCCCCTCCAAGAGACCCAGTACTTC	CASSLRRGPLQETQYF
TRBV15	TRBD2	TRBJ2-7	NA	TGTGCCACCAGCAGTGGCTGGCGGGAGGATCTCGAGCAGTACTTC	CATSSGWREDLEQYF
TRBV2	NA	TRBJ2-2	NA	TGTGCCAGCAGGAAGGTGGGGGGGAACACCGGGGAGCTGTTTTTT	CASRKVGGNTGELFF
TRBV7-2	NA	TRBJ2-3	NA	TGTGCCAGCAGCATTGGAGTGCCCCCAGATACGCAGTATTTT	CASSIGVPPDTQYF
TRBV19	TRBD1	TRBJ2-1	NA	TGTGCCAGTAGTAGTCCGGGACAGGGTGAGGAGCAGTTCTTC	CASSSPGQGEEQFF
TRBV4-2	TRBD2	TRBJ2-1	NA	TGTGCCAGCAGCCAATCTCGCGGGGGGGACAATGAGCAGTTCTTC	CASSQSRGGDNEQFF
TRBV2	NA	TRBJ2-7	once	TGTGCCAGCAGTGACAGGCCCTACGAGCAGTACTTC	CASSDRPYEQYF
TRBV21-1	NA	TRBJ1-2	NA	TGTGCCAGCAGCAAAGGGCTGGACAGGTTCTATGGCTACACCTTC	CASSKGLDRFYGYTF
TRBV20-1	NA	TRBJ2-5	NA	TGCAGTGCAACATTGGAGACCCAGTACTTC	CSATLETQYF
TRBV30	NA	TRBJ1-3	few	TGTGCCTGGAGAGCCCCGGGGTGGCGAGGAAACACCATATATTTT	CAWRAPGWRGNTIYF
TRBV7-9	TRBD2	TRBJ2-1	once	TGTGCCAGCAGCTTAGGACTAGCGGGAGTTTACAATGAGCAGTTCTTC	CASSLGLAGVYNEQFF
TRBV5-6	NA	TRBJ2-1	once	TGTGCCAGCACCGGGTTGGCAACTGAGCAGTTCTTC	CASTGLATEQFF
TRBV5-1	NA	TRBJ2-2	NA	TGCGCCAGCAGCTTGGATTCGCGCCCCGGGGAGCTGTTTTTT	CASSLDSRPGELFF